One sample yielded the 25 T cell receptor beta chains listed below, sequenced in a study of T and B cells in COVID-19 patients. BIOMED2 TRB-A/B primer pools were used in multiplex TRB PCR. TCRdb re-called the multiplex PCR reads through MiXCR, storing one row per CDR3 protein. This sample has some 2,800 distinct CDR3 sequences; over 20% occur once, and the top ten carry around 16%. TRB was amplified from approximately 250-500 ng of blood genomic DNA. Sequenced material: blood. The receptors derive from a human donor with active COVID-19.

This clonotype is labeled as medium-sized (0.01 to 0.1%). The rearrangement joins TRBV27 to TRBJ2-7; D possibly corresponds to TRBD1 (6 bases). V lost 2 bases to trimming and J lost 0 bases, with 14 bases between them. Germline values: CDR1 MNHEY, CDR2 SMNVEV (reference sequence). The CDR3 runs to 16 residues. As DNA, the CDR3 is TGTGCCAGCAGTTTAGGCCCGGGACAAACCTCCTACGAGCAGTACTTC. It encodes CASSLGPGQTSYEQYF.

This clonotype ranks as medium-sized. V gene TRBV30 combines with J gene TRBJ2-2, with 7 nucleotides matching TRBD1. The germline V gene encodes CDR1 GTSNPN and CDR2 SVGIG (reference sequence). CDR3 length: 14 amino acids. The V gene end was trimmed by 5 bases and the J gene end by 1 base; junction bases not matched to a gene: 4. Here the CDR3 reads CAWVRQGNTGELFF. In DNA, the CDR3 is TGTGCCTGGGTCAGACAGGGGAACACCGGGGAGCTGTTTTTT.

Concerning this clonotype: Being one base from a much bigger clone, this may be a read error. CDR3 DNA: TGTGCCAGCAGTGGGGTGGCAGGGGCCGGGGAGCTGTTTTTT. This gives the protein CASSGVAGAGELFF. The J gene is TRBJ2-2, the V gene TRBV6-4; D perhaps matches TRBD1 (6 bases). The V and J ends lost 4 bases and 6 bases respectively, with 12 bases between them. This CDR3 comprises 14 residues. Germline V lookup: CDR1 MRHNA, CDR2 SNTAGT.

There are a few counts of this clonotype. The chain is built from TRBV24-1 and TRBJ2-1, with 10 bases fitting TRBD2. Germline CDR1 reads KGHDR; CDR2 reads SFDVKD. The trim removed 4 bases at V and 8 bases at J, leaving 7 bases unmatched. The CDR3 is 15 amino acids. The CDR3 coding sequence is TGTGCCACCAGTGACCGGGGGACTAGCGAGGATGAGCAGTTCTTC. This gives the protein CATSDRGTSEDEQFF.

This chain uses TRBV20-1 with TRBJ2-2; 8 nucleotides line up with TRBD1. Germline V gene data show CDR1 as DFQATT and CDR2 as SNEGSKA (reference sequence). The V segment lost 1 base and the J segment 1 base; nucleotides outside the gene matches: 11. This CDR3 has 18 residues. Here the CDR3 reads CSARGLGQGEENTGELFF. The CDR3 nucleotides are TGCAGTGCTAGAGGCCTCGGACAGGGCGAGGAGAACACCGGGGAGCTGTTTTTT.

By sample fraction, this clonotype is medium-sized. The chain is built from TRBV15 and TRBJ2-7; 8 nucleotides agree with TRBD2. The CDR3 contains 16 residues. Germline loops: CDR1 LNHNV, CDR2 YYDKDF (reference sequence). With V trimmed by 0 bases and J by 4 bases, 8 bases remained unmatched. Here the CDR3 reads CATSRDSGLARYEQYF. The CDR3 bases are TGTGCCACCAGCAGAGATTCTGGACTAGCTAGATACGAGCAGTACTTC. The variable domain in full, completed from reference TRBV15 and TRBJ2-7, reads DAMVIQNPRYQVTQFGKPVTLSCSQTLNHNVMYWYQQKSSQAPKLLFHYYDKDFNNEADTPDNFQSRRPNTSFCFLDIRSPGLGDTAMYLCATSRDSGLARYEQYFGPGTRLTVT.

The V gene is TRBV5-1, the J gene TRBJ2-1, with D possibly matching TRBD1 (6 bases). Trimming removed 4 bases from V and 5 bases from J, with 10 bases in between. Per germline, CDR1 SGHRS and CDR2 YFSETQ. The CDR3 contains 13 residues. This chain's CDR3 is CASSGDNNNEQFF. DNA for the CDR3: TGCGCCAGCAGCGGGGACAATAACAATGAGCAGTTCTTC. The full variable domain, in which reference TRBV5-1 and TRBJ2-1 provide the parts outside the CDR3, is KAGVTQTPRYLIKTRGQQVTLSCSPISGHRSVSWYQQTPGQGLQFLFEYFSETQRNKGNFPGRFSGRQFSNSRSEMNVSTLELGDSALYLCASSGDNNNEQFFGPGTRLTVL.

In this sample, this clonotype is medium-sized. The rearrangement joins TRBV19 to TRBJ1-3; D is unresolved. Germline CDR1 is LNHDA and CDR2 is SQIVND (reference sequence). The CDR3 sequence is 14 residues long. V lost 7 bases and J lost 4, with 14 bases in between. In nucleotides, the CDR3 is TGTGCCAGTATACAACTGGCATCCGGAAACACCATATATTTT. This gives the protein CASIQLASGNTIYF.

This clonotype came up once. With a much larger clone just one base away, this may be a read error. The chain recombines TRBV6-2 or TRBV6-3 with TRBJ2-1; 7 bases fit TRBD2. The CDR3 is 15 amino acids. Germline values: CDR1 MNHEY, CDR2 SVGEGT. This CDR3 reads CVSSYGLAVYNEQFF. The DNA of the CDR3 is TGTGTCAGCAGTTACGGGCTAGCGGTTTACAATGAGCAGTTCTTC.

This chain connects TRBV7-9 to TRBJ1-3, with D hard to call. This CDR3 has 13 residues. Per the germline V gene, CDR1 is SEHNR and CDR2 is FQNEAQ (reference sequence). V was cut by 8 bases and J by 4 bases, with 12 bases left in between. CDR3 protein: CASAGLLGNTIYF. In nucleotides, the CDR3 is TGTGCCAGCGCCGGGTTACTGGGAAACACCATATATTTT.

This clonotype is termed medium-sized. V usage is TRBV27 and J usage is TRBJ1-1; tentative D call: TRBD1 (5 bases). With 6 bases removed from V and 1 base from J, the gap between germline ends came to 9 bases. The CDR3 is 13 residues long. Germline V lookup: CDR1 MNHEY, CDR2 SMNVEV (reference sequence). This CDR3 is CASSLTGNTEAFF. The CDR3 DNA follows: TGTGCCAGCAGCTTAACAGGGAACACTGAAGCTTTCTTT.

This clonotype qualifies as medium-sized. The chain carries TRBV15 and TRBJ1-6; a weak D match, TRBD1 (5 bases). Trimming stripped 4 bases from V and 16 bases from J, with 14 bases between. Germline values: CDR1 LNHNV, CDR2 YYDKDF (reference sequence). The CDR3 is 12 amino acids. The DNA of the CDR3 is TGTGCCACCAGCACCAGGGACGGCCCTCTCCACTTT. Protein: CATSTRDGPLHF.

This clonotype is medium-sized (0.01 to 0.1%) by share. The chain joins TRBV6-2 or TRBV6-3 to TRBJ2-2, with D possibly TRBD1 on 5 matching bases. Germline V CDR1 and CDR2: MNHEY, SVGEGT. The CDR3 extends over 14 amino acids. V gave up 2 bases and J gave up 5 bases, with 9 bases separating them. CDR3 residues: CASSYGPGTGELFF. As DNA, the CDR3 is TGTGCCAGCAGTTACGGGCCAGGGACCGGGGAGCTGTTTTTT.

The chain is built from TRBV20-1 and TRBJ2-4, with unresolved D. Trimming took 6 bases from V and 13 from J, leaving 10 bases between them. The germline CDR1 and CDR2 sequences are DFQATT and SNEGSKA (reference sequence). This CDR3 contains 9 residues. The CDR3 bases are TGCAGTGCCGCCTTCGAACAGTACTTC. Protein sequence: CSAAFEQYF.

In this sample, this clonotype turned up a few times. The V and J genes are TRBV7-2 and TRBJ1-6; D is possibly TRBD1 (6 bases). The CDR3 is made up of 15 amino acids. The V and J ends lost 1 base and 7 bases respectively, with 11 bases between them. In germline, CDR1 is SGHTA, CDR2 FQGNSA. CDR3 in amino acids: CASSLDGQINSPLHF. The CDR3, as DNA: TGTGCCAGCAGCTTAGATGGACAGATAAATTCACCCCTCCACTTT.

V and J are TRBV4-2 and TRBJ1-2; unclear D gene. The CDR3 totals 15 residues. The germline CDR1 and CDR2 sequences are LGHNA and YNFKEQ. Trimming shortened V by 0 bases and J by 4 bases, and 12 bases separated the two germline ends. CDR3 nucleotides: TGTGCCAGCAGCCAAGAGAAGGATCCCTTCTATGGCTACACCTTC. Encoded protein: CASSQEKDPFYGYTF.

V usage is TRBV30 and J usage is TRBJ2-5; the D call may be TRBD1 or TRBD2 (5 bases each). Germline V gene data show CDR1 as GTSNPN and CDR2 as SVGIG (reference sequence). V was clipped by 5 bases and J by 5 bases, with 15 bases between them. This CDR3 spans 13 amino acids. The CDR3 loop is CAWGCGTTETQYF. The DNA for the CDR3 is TGTGCCTGGGGTTGTGGGACGACGGAGACCCAGTACTTC.

This clonotype was counted a few times. The V gene is TRBV20-1, the J gene TRBJ2-7, with TRBD1 identical over 9 bases. Germline V gene sequence: CDR1 DFQATT, CDR2 SNEGSKA (reference sequence). The CDR3 loop spans 14 amino acids. V lost 3 bases to trimming and J lost 4 bases; unmatched junction nucleotides: 7. This CDR3 reads CSARRTGEGYEQYF. The CDR3 coding sequence is TGCAGTGCTAGGAGGACAGGGGAAGGGTACGAGCAGTACTTC.

This clonotype is large (0.1 to 1%) by share. The chain combines TRBV29-1 with TRBJ2-2, with a weak D call TRBD1 (6 bases). V was shortened by 7 bases and J by 5 bases, with 17 bases between the two germline ends. The CDR3 has 14 residues. Germline values: CDR1 SQVTM, CDR2 ANQGSEA. The chain's CDR3 is CSAGRGEGTGELFF. CDR3 coding DNA: TGCAGCGCTGGCAGGGGAGAGGGAACCGGGGAGCTGTTTTTT.

This clonotype was observed a handful of times. The J gene is TRBJ2-1, the V gene TRBV7-9; D possibly uses TRBD1 or TRBD2 (5 bases each). V gave up 4 bases and J gave up 0 bases, with 16 bases separating them. The CDR3 sequence is 17 residues long. CDR1 is SEHNR and CDR2 is FQNEAQ in the germline V gene (reference sequence). CDR3 sequence reads: CASSSTEGRSSYNEQFF. Here the CDR3 DNA reads TGTGCCAGCAGCTCCACCGAGGGGCGGAGCTCCTACAATGAGCAGTTCTTC.

This clonotype is labeled as medium-sized. V usage is TRBV12-3 or TRBV12-4 and J usage is TRBJ2-1, with 8 bases lining up with TRBD2. The J segment lost 3 bases and the V segment lost 6 bases, leaving 7 bases of the junction unmatched. The CDR3 is 15 residues long. The CDR3 region is CASRNQRESYNEQFF. The CDR3 bases are TGTGCCAGCAGAAACCAGCGGGAGAGCTACAATGAGCAGTTCTTC.

This clonotype is categorized as medium-sized. The chain is built from TRBV6-5 and TRBJ2-7; tentative D call: TRBD2 (6 bases). Germline assignment: CDR1 MNHEY and CDR2 SVGAGI. This CDR3 is built from 14 residues. Trimming left V 2 bases short and J 3 bases short, with 11 bases between. CDR3 protein: CASSYRGTGYEQYF. The CDR3 DNA follows: TGTGCCAGCAGTTACCGCGGGACTGGCTACGAGCAGTACTTC.

The chain recombines TRBV7-9 with TRBJ2-7; 8 positions agree with TRBD1. CDR1 and CDR2 (germline): SEHNR, FQNEAQ (reference sequence). Trimming took 5 bases from V and 4 from J; bases not matched to a gene: 7. This CDR3 has 14 residues. DNA of the CDR3: TGTGCCAGCAGCCCCGGGACAGGTCTGTACGAGCAGTACTTC. It yields the protein CASSPGTGLYEQYF.

In its sample, this clonotype is medium-sized. J is TRBJ2-2 and V is TRBV7-2; 9 bases agree with TRBD2. There are 15 residues in the CDR3. Germline loops: CDR1 SGHTA, CDR2 FQGNSA. J gave up 3 bases and V 3 bases, and 2 bases lay outside the gene matches. CDR3 nucleotides: TGTGCCAGCAGCTTCCGACTAGCGGACACCGGGGAGCTGTTTTTT. Translating gives CASSFRLADTGELFF.

In its sample, this clonotype is medium-sized (0.01 to 0.1%). The chain is built from TRBV5-6 and TRBJ1-2; 7 bases line up with TRBD1. Germline CDR1 and CDR2: SGHDT and YYEEEE. The CDR3 runs to 15 residues. J was trimmed by 1 base and V by 0 bases; bases with no gene match: 3. CDR3 sequence (DNA): TGTGCCAGCAGCTTGGAGACAGGGTTTAACTATGGCTACACCTTC. Translated, it gives CASSLETGFNYGYTF.